A single sample is the source of the 29 T cell receptor beta chains below, sequenced in a study of cytomegalovirus exposure and HLA in healthy donors. A multiplex PCR was run with 60 Vbeta primers and 13 Jbeta primers. TCRdb's copy holds only in-frame clones and misses some; the assay was immunoSEQ multiplex PCR. This table has some 130,000 clones, roughly 80% appearing once. Material for sequencing was PBMCs. All receptors derive from a man between 40 and 49 years old in good health and CMV-seronegative.

This chain connects TRBV7-9 to TRBJ2-1; 16 nucleotides agree with TRBD2. Germline V gives CDR1 SEHNR, CDR2 FQNEAQ (reference sequence). This CDR3 contains 19 residues. The J segment lost 0 bases and the V segment lost 2 bases, leaving 4 bases of the junction unmatched. CDR3 loop: CASSLSGTSGRGSYNEQFF. CDR3 bases: TGTGCCAGCAGCTTATCAGGGACTAGCGGGAGGGGCTCCTACAATGAGCAGTTCTTC.

The CDR3 region is CASAYQETQYF. The DNA for the CDR3 is TGTGCCAGCGCGTACCAAGAGACCCAGTACTTC. This sequence joins TRBV2 and TRBJ2-5; D remains unclear. Germline V gene data show CDR1 as SNHLY and CDR2 as FYNNEI. V was clipped by 8 bases and J by 0 bases, with 4 bases between them. The CDR3 runs to 11 residues.

This clone was seen a few times. The chain employs TRBV6-1 and TRBJ1-1; D is possibly TRBD1 (6 bases). The germline V gene has CDR1 MNHNS and CDR2 SASEGT. This CDR3 has 14 residues. V was clipped by 4 bases and J by 3 bases, with 12 bases between them. CDR3: CASSVRGADTEAFF. The CDR3 DNA reads TGTGCCAGCAGTGTGCGGGGGGCTGACACTGAAGCTTTCTTT.

This chain connects TRBV6-5 to TRBJ2-7, with 8 bases matching TRBD1. This CDR3 contains 14 residues. CDR1 MNHEY and CDR2 SVGAGI come from the germline V gene. With V trimmed by 7 bases and J by 6 bases, 11 bases remained unmatched. As DNA, the CDR3 is TGTGCCAGCACCGCAAGAGACAGGGGTACCGAGCAGTACTTC. Residues: CASTARDRGTEQYF.

V and J are TRBV5-1 and TRBJ2-1; D not certain. This CDR3 comprises 13 residues. The germline V gene has CDR1 SGHRS and CDR2 YFSETQ. Trimming pared 1 base from V and 3 bases from J, leaving 5 bases between. CDR3 bases: TGCGCCAGCAGCTTGTCCAGCTACAATGAGCAGTTCTTC. Protein product: CASSLSSYNEQFF.

The DNA for the CDR3 is TGTGCCAGCAGCTTAGGACAGTTTAGCAATCAGCCCCAGCATTTT. This translates into CASSLGQFSNQPQHF. The chain recombines TRBV7-8 with TRBJ1-5, with D maybe TRBD1 (5 bases). Trimming pared 1 base from V and 0 bases from J, leaving 7 bases between. The CDR3 totals 15 residues. Germline lookup yields CDR1 SGHVS and CDR2 FQNEAQ.

The rearrangement links TRBV27 to TRBJ2-7; D remains unclear. The CDR3 has 14 amino acids. The V gene's germline CDR1 is MNHEY and CDR2 SMNVEV (reference sequence). The V end lost 2 bases, the J end lost 0 bases, and 8 bases lay between the germline ends. This CDR3 reads CASSLTLSSYEQYF. CDR3 bases: TGTGCCAGCAGTTTAACGTTGAGCTCCTACGAGCAGTACTTC.

The chain joins TRBV13 to TRBJ2-1; 7 nucleotides line up with TRBD1. Germline CDR1 is PRHDT and CDR2 is FYEKMQ (reference sequence). The trim removed 6 bases at V and 8 bases at J, leaving 10 bases unmatched. CDR3 length equals 14 residues. The CDR3 loop reads CASSLNRGSDEQFF. The CDR3 DNA reads as TGTGCCAGCAGTTTAAACAGGGGAAGCGATGAGCAGTTCTTC.

J is TRBJ2-3 and V is TRBV30, with 7 nucleotides matching TRBD2. Trimming at V came to 3 bases and at J to 6 bases, leaving 12 bases not matched to a gene. The CDR3 is made up of 15 amino acids. Germline V gene lookup returns CDR1 GTSNPN and CDR2 SVGIG (reference sequence). This CDR3 is CAWRVGLAAGDTQYF. Written as DNA, the CDR3 is TGTGCCTGGAGGGTGGGGCTAGCGGCCGGGGATACGCAGTATTTT.

Only a few counts were recorded for this clone. The chain has TRBV4-2 and TRBJ2-5, with 8 bases lining up with TRBD2. Germline CDR1 reads LGHNA; CDR2 reads YNFKEQ. CDR3 length: 13 residues. Unmatched junction bases numbered 7, after V lost 8 bases and J lost 5 bases. CDR3 region: CASRGGQSETQYF. Here the CDR3 DNA reads TGTGCCAGCCGGGGGGGACAATCGGAGACCCAGTACTTC.

This clone is a singleton in its sample. The chain employs TRBV18 and TRBJ1-2; tentative D call: TRBD1 (6 bases). V was pared by 5 bases and J by 4 bases, with 11 bases between. Germline V gene data show CDR1 as KGHSH and CDR2 as LQKENI. This CDR3 has 13 residues. The CDR3 sequence is CASSATGPYGYTF. Written as DNA, the CDR3 is TGTGCCAGCTCAGCAACAGGGCCCTATGGCTACACCTTC.

The chain has TRBV11-3 and TRBJ1-2; D not certain. V was pared by 5 bases and J by 8 bases, with 18 bases between. CDR3 length: 14 amino acids. The germline V gene has CDR1 SGHNT and CDR2 YENEEA. CDR3 coding DNA: TGTGCCAGCAGCCCCCCGGCGGGTATTGGCGGCTACACCTTC. Translation: CASSPPAGIGGYTF.

As DNA, the CDR3 is TGCGCCAGCAGCCGACGGGACAGCCAAGCTTTCTTT. Protein sequence: CASSRRDSQAFF. J is TRBJ1-1 and V is TRBV4-3, with 7 nucleotides matching TRBD1. CDR3 size: 12 residues. Looked up from germline, CDR1 is LGHNA and CDR2 is YSLEER. V lost 4 bases and J lost 9; bases outside the gene matches: 5.

V is TRBV7-2 and J is TRBJ2-7, with a tentative D call TRBD2 (6 bases). V lost 5 bases and J 6 bases, leaving 17 bases between the germline ends. The CDR3 covers 14 residues. Germline V gene sequence: CDR1 SGHTA, CDR2 FQGNSA. The CDR3 sequence: CASSITDRGTEQYF. CDR3 DNA: TGTGCCAGCAGCATTACGGACCGGGGGACCGAGCAGTACTTC.

The rearrangement uses TRBV9 and TRBJ1-2; D gene uncertain. Germline CDR1 and CDR2: SGDLS and YYNGEE. Trimming removed 3 bases from V and 6 bases from J, with 9 bases in between. The CDR3 length is 12 residues. The CDR3 reads CASSGAPHGYTF. The CDR3 DNA sequence: TGTGCCAGCAGCGGGGCGCCCCATGGCTACACCTTC.

The chain has TRBV9 and TRBJ1-1; 7 nucleotides align to TRBD1. V was pared by 4 bases and J by 1 base, with 7 bases of the junction left unmatched. Germline lookup yields CDR1 SGDLS and CDR2 YYNGEE. This CDR3 is 15 amino acids long. This CDR3 is CASSPGGTANTEAFF. The CDR3 region has the DNA TGTGCCAGCAGCCCAGGAGGGACAGCGAACACTGAAGCTTTCTTT.

The chain carries TRBV28 and TRBJ2-5; D is unresolved. Per germline, CDR1 MDHEN and CDR2 SYDVKM. V was shortened by 4 bases and J by 3 bases, with 15 bases between the two germline ends. The length of the CDR3 is 15 residues. CDR3 region: CASSSRRIAEETQYF. The CDR3 region has the DNA TGTGCCAGCAGTTCCCGCCGTATTGCGGAAGAGACCCAGTACTTC.

This chain joins TRBV2 and TRBJ2-7, with D possibly being TRBD1 (5 bases). V lost 7 bases and J lost 2, with 18 bases in between. The germline CDR1 and CDR2 sequences are SNHLY and FYNNEI. The CDR3 consists of 15 residues. The CDR3 coding sequence is TGTGCCAGCAACCTTCCCCCAGGGCCCACCTACGAGCAGTACTTC. This translates into CASNLPPGPTYEQYF.

The chain combines TRBV9 with TRBJ1-5; tentative D call: TRBD1 (6 bases). The V and J ends lost 0 bases and 10 bases respectively, with 20 bases between them. Germline V gene data show CDR1 as SGDLS and CDR2 as YYNGEE. The CDR3 length is 16 residues. CDR3 sequence reads: CASSVASGERREPQHF. CDR3 DNA: TGTGCCAGCAGCGTAGCTTCAGGGGAACGACGGGAACCCCAGCATTTT.

The J gene is TRBJ1-4, the V gene TRBV30, with unresolved D. Trimming shortened V by 7 bases and J by 8 bases, and 11 bases separated the two germline ends. Germline CDR1 GTSNPN, CDR2 SVGIG (reference sequence). The CDR3 loop spans 11 amino acids. The DNA of the CDR3 is TGTGCCTCCGGGTGGAACGAAAAACTGTTTTTT. Translation: CASGWNEKLFF.

The sample holds a few counts of this clone. V is TRBV10-3 and J is TRBJ1-1; a possible D gene is TRBD1 (5 bases). Trimming stripped 0 bases from V and 5 bases from J, with 13 bases between. This CDR3 contains 15 residues. CDR1 is ENHRY, CDR2 SYGVKD, per germline. The CDR3 nucleotides read TGTGCCATCAGTGAGTCGCGGGGCGCGGCAACTGAAGCTTTCTTT. Translated: CAISESRGAATEAFF.

This chain links TRBV28 with TRBJ2-7, with unresolved D. Germline V lookup: CDR1 MDHEN, CDR2 SYDVKM. CDR3 size: 13 residues. Trimming removed 2 bases from V and 0 bases from J, with 5 bases in between. The CDR3 sequence: CASSLANSYEQYF. In nucleotides, the CDR3 is TGTGCCAGCAGTTTAGCGAACTCCTACGAGCAGTACTTC.

This chain links TRBV4-3 with TRBJ1-2; 10 nucleotides line up with TRBD1. This CDR3 has 15 residues. Germline V lookup: CDR1 LGHNA, CDR2 YSLEER. V gave up 0 bases and J gave up 4 bases; unmatched junction bases: 2. This CDR3 reads CASSQEGDRGYGYTF. CDR3 bases: TGCGCCAGCAGCCAAGAGGGGGACAGGGGCTATGGCTACACCTTC.

This clone has only a few counts. The chain employs TRBV5-4 and TRBJ1-1, with 7 positions matching TRBD1. Germline values: CDR1 SGHNT, CDR2 YYREEE (reference sequence). The CDR3 runs to 14 residues. V was pared by 4 bases and J by 6 bases, with 9 bases of the junction left unmatched. CDR3 bases: TGTGCCAGCAGCCGGACAGGTTTTGAATCTGAAGCTTTCTTT. Amino acids: CASSRTGFESEAFF. Full variable domain (remainder filled in from reference TRBV5-4 and TRBJ1-1): ETGVTQSPTHLIKTRGQQVTLRCSSQSGHNTVSWYQQALGQGPQFIFQYYREEENGRGNFPPRFSGLQFPNYSSELNVNALELDDSALYLCASSRTGFESEAFFGQGTRLTVV.

This chain connects TRBV5-1 to TRBJ1-2; the match to TRBD1 covers 7 bases. The ends lost 4 bases at V and 12 bases at J; junction bases unmatched: 9. Per germline, CDR1 SGHRS and CDR2 YFSETQ. The CDR3 totals 12 residues. CDR3 DNA: TGCGCCAGCAGCCCCGGGACAGCAGGAAACACCTTC. This sequence encodes CASSPGTAGNTF.

This sequence joins TRBV4-3 and TRBJ1-2; no clear D gene. This CDR3 is 14 amino acids long. V was trimmed by 1 base and J by 8 bases, leaving 14 bases between them. Germline CDR1 reads LGHNA; CDR2 reads YSLEER. Here the CDR3 DNA reads TGCGCCAGCAGCCAAGTATCCGAGGGAGGCGGCTACACCTTC. Protein sequence: CASSQVSEGGGYTF.

This chain connects TRBV2 to TRBJ2-7; the match to TRBD1 covers 9 bases. The CDR3 totals 15 residues. The V and J ends lost 1 base and 5 bases, in that order; junction bases with no gene match: 6. Germline CDR1 SNHLY, CDR2 FYNNEI. The DNA for the CDR3 is TGTGCCAGCAGTGAAGAAGTGACAGGGGGAAACGAGCAGTACTTC. Protein product: CASSEEVTGGNEQYF.

This chain joins TRBV7-8 and TRBJ2-7; 8 nucleotides match TRBD2. CDR3 length: 16 amino acids. CDR1 is SGHVS, CDR2 FQNEAQ, per germline. The V gene end was trimmed by 1 base and the J gene end by 4 bases; junction bases not matched to a gene: 9. The CDR3 DNA follows: TGTGCCAGCAGCTTAGGATCAGGGACTAGAGGTTACGAGCAGTACTTC. Protein sequence: CASSLGSGTRGYEQYF.

The table lists this clone with a few counts. The gene calls are TRBV11-1 and TRBJ2-5; 12 positions agree with TRBD2. V lost 7 bases, J lost 6 bases, and 6 bases stayed unmatched. This CDR3 comprises 14 residues. The germline V gene encodes CDR1 SGHAT and CDR2 FQDESV (reference sequence). DNA for the CDR3: TGTGCCAGCACACTAGCGGGGGGCGGAAAGACCCAGTACTTC. Translating gives CASTLAGGGKTQYF. The whole variable domain, filled in from reference TRBV11-1 and TRBJ2-5, reads EAEVAQSPRYKITEKSQAVAFWCDPISGHATLYWYRQILGQGPELLVQFQDESVVDDSQLPKDRFSAERLKGVDSTLKIQPAELGDSAMYLCASTLAGGGKTQYFGPGTRLLVL.